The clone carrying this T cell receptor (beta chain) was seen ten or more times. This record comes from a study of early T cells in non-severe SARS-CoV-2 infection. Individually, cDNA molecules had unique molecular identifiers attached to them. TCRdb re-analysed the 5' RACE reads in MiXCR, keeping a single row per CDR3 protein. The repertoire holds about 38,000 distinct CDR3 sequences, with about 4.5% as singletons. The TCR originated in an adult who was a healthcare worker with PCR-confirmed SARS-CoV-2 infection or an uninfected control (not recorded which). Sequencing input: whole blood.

The CDR3 DNA reads TGTGCCAGCAGTCAGGGGGCCCAGACTTACAATGAGCAGTTCTTC. It yields the protein CASSQGAQTYNEQFF. The chain is built from TRBV6-1 and TRBJ2-1; 8 bases map to TRBD1. Germline CDR1 MNHNS, CDR2 SASEGT. This CDR3 spans 15 amino acids. V trimming: 5 bases; J trimming: 4 bases; junction bases outside the gene matches: 7.